A single sample is the source of the 31 T cell receptor beta chains below, sequenced in a study of T cell responses to AZD1222 COVID-19 vaccine. Here immunoSEQ multiplex PCR was the method, and the copy in TCRdb shows in-frame clones only, minus some. The sample has some 130,000 clones; approximately 80% are singletons. This material consisted of peripheral blood, taken on day 0 of AZD1222 vaccination. The receptors shown here come from an adult in good health.

The rearrangement joins TRBV10-1 to TRBJ2-7, with a weak D call TRBD1 (7 bases). The CDR3 is 12 residues long. The germline gives CDR1 WNHNN, CDR2 SYGVQD (reference sequence). Trimming took 6 bases from V and 6 from J, leaving 12 bases between them. Written as DNA, the CDR3 is TGCGCCAGCAGCGCGGGACAGACCGAGCAGTACTTC. Amino acids: CASSAGQTEQYF.

The V and J genes are TRBV6-1 and TRBJ2-1, with 8 bases lining up with TRBD1. CDR3 length: 13 amino acids. Germline V CDR1 and CDR2: MNHNS, SASEGT. Losses at the gene ends were 1 base for V and 10 bases for J; bases not matched to a gene: 3. The CDR3 DNA is TGTGCCAGCAGTGAAGGGGGACAGGTAGAGCAGTTCTTC. Protein product: CASSEGGQVEQFF.

V and J are TRBV7-9 and TRBJ2-1; 8 bases match TRBD1. The germline gives CDR1 SEHNR, CDR2 FQNEAQ (reference sequence). This CDR3 region has 17 residues. The trim removed 0 bases at V and 6 bases at J, leaving 10 bases unmatched. CDR3 DNA sequence: TGTGCCAGCAGCTTAGCAAAGTTGGGACAGGCCGCCAATGAGCAGTTCTTC. This gives the protein CASSLAKLGQAANEQFF.

This chain links TRBV24-1 with TRBJ2-1; TRBD1 aligns across 7 bases. J was trimmed by 0 bases and V by 5 bases; bases with no gene match: 6. CDR3 length: 16 amino acids. Per germline, CDR1 KGHDR and CDR2 SFDVKD. The CDR3: CATSATTGSSYNEQFF. The CDR3 DNA reads as TGTGCCACCAGTGCCACGACAGGGAGCTCCTACAATGAGCAGTTCTTC.

The J gene is TRBJ2-7, the V gene TRBV6-5, with 7 bases lining up with TRBD2. The CDR3 runs 14 residues. The V and J ends lost 6 bases and 0 bases, in that order; junction bases with no gene match: 5. Germline V lookup: CDR1 MNHEY, CDR2 SVGAGI. In DNA, the CDR3 is TGTGCCAGCAGCGGACTAGGGGCCTCCTACGAGCAGTACTTC. This translates into CASSGLGASYEQYF.

V and J are TRBV5-5 and TRBJ2-2; no firm D call. This CDR3 spans 12 amino acids. Trimming cost V 6 bases and J 7 bases, with 10 bases left between them. Germline loops: CDR1 SGHKS, CDR2 YYEKEE (reference sequence). The CDR3 spells CASTPLDGELFF. The CDR3 nucleotides are TGTGCCAGCACCCCCCTTGACGGGGAGCTGTTTTTT.

The V call is TRBV7-3, the J call TRBJ1-2, with D tentatively TRBD1 (6 bases). V lost 5 bases, J lost 6 bases, and 10 bases lay in between. Per the germline V gene, CDR1 is SGHTA and CDR2 is FQGTGA. The CDR3 has 12 amino acids. CDR3 protein: CASSLGGNGYTF. CDR3 sequence (DNA): TGTGCCAGCAGCCTAGGGGGAAATGGCTACACCTTC.

The rearrangement uses TRBV15 and TRBJ1-3, with D perhaps TRBD1 (5 bases). The V gene's germline CDR1 is LNHNV and CDR2 YYDKDF (reference sequence). The V and J ends lost 5 bases and 0 bases respectively, with 20 bases between them. The CDR3 sequence is 18 residues long. CDR3 nucleotide sequence: TGTGCCACCAGCTTTGCATACGGCGGGGGACTCTCTGGAAACACCATATATTTT. Translation: CATSFAYGGGLSGNTIYF.

This chain links TRBV5-1 with TRBJ1-6; no clear D gene. From germline, CDR1 is SGHRS and CDR2 YFSETQ. Trimming left V 3 bases short and J 7 bases short, with 14 bases between. The CDR3 has 15 residues. The CDR3 here is CASSSDTRVNSPLHF. Written as DNA, the CDR3 is TGCGCCAGCAGCTCCGACACGCGGGTAAATTCACCCCTCCACTTT.

CDR3 amino acids: CASSTDRSNNSPLHF. The CDR3 nucleotides read TGTGCCAGTAGTACGGACAGATCGAATAATTCACCCCTCCACTTT. This sequence joins TRBV19 and TRBJ1-6; tentative D call: TRBD1 (6 bases). This CDR3 has 15 amino acids. CDR1 is LNHDA, CDR2 SQIVND, per germline (reference sequence). V lost 4 bases to trimming and J lost 5 bases, with 12 bases between them.

The rearrangement uses TRBV28 and TRBJ2-7, with D possibly TRBD2 on 5 matching bases. In germline, CDR1 is MDHEN, CDR2 SYDVKM. Trimming shortened V by 3 bases and J by 1 base, and 16 bases separated the two germline ends. The CDR3 has 16 amino acids. This chain's CDR3 is CASSLFGPGGSYEQYF. The CDR3 DNA reads TGTGCCAGCAGTTTGTTTGGTCCAGGAGGTTCCTACGAGCAGTACTTC.

This clone appeared a single time. This chain uses TRBV4-2 with TRBJ1-1; D is ambiguous. The CDR3 runs to 14 residues. Trimming shortened V by 6 bases and J by 0 bases, and 11 bases separated the two germline ends. Germline V gene data show CDR1 as LGHNA and CDR2 as YNFKEQ. CDR3 coding DNA: TGTGCCAGCAGTCCAGGAGATTTGAACACTGAAGCTTTCTTT. Residues: CASSPGDLNTEAFF.

This clone was observed a single time. The chain recombines TRBV18 with TRBJ1-1; TRBD1 matches 10 bases. Germline V gives CDR1 KGHSH, CDR2 LQKENI. V gave up 0 bases and J gave up 11 bases; unmatched junction bases: 9. The CDR3 has 15 amino acids. CDR3 bases: TGTGCCAGCTCACCACCCGGGACAGGGGCTTTGGAGGCTTTCTTT. It yields the protein CASSPPGTGALEAFF.

A single count supports this clone. The identical CDR3 is also encoded by other nucleotide sequences in the sample. V gene TRBV28 combines with J gene TRBJ1-6; 10 nucleotides align to TRBD1. Germline V gene data show CDR1 as MDHEN and CDR2 as SYDVKM. V gave up 5 bases and J gave up 10 bases; unmatched junction bases: 5. The CDR3 sequence is 14 residues long. This CDR3 reads CASSTGTGVSPLHF. The CDR3 DNA reads TGTGCCAGCAGTACCGGGACAGGGGTCTCACCCCTCCACTTT.

This clone appeared a single time. This CDR3 is also generated by other DNA sequences in the sample. V usage is TRBV28 and J usage is TRBJ1-2; no firm D call. This CDR3 contains 12 residues. Germline values: CDR1 MDHEN, CDR2 SYDVKM. Trimming pared 6 bases from V and 0 bases from J, leaving 5 bases between. CDR3: CASSPSNYGYTF. CDR3 nucleotides: TGTGCCAGCAGCCCGTCTAACTATGGCTACACCTTC.

V usage is TRBV7-9 and J usage is TRBJ1-1, with D perhaps matching TRBD1 (6 bases). V gave up 4 bases and J gave up 1 base, with 19 bases separating them. The length of the CDR3 is 17 residues. CDR1 and CDR2 (germline): SEHNR, FQNEAQ (reference sequence). The CDR3 bases are TGTGCCAGCAGCTCCCGCGGGGGGGCTCGGAAGAACACTGAAGCTTTCTTT. Translation: CASSSRGGARKNTEAFF.

This clone was seen more than once but under ten times. The chain recombines TRBV4-2 with TRBJ2-7, with D maybe TRBD2 (5 bases). The length of the CDR3 is 15 residues. CDR1 LGHNA and CDR2 YNFKEQ come from the germline V gene. V was trimmed by 0 bases and J by 0 bases, leaving 9 bases between them. CDR3 protein: CASSQDAGTSYEQYF. As DNA, the CDR3 is TGTGCCAGCAGCCAAGATGCGGGCACCTCCTACGAGCAGTACTTC.

V gene TRBV11-2 combines with J gene TRBJ2-1; D is ambiguous. Germline-derived CDR1 and CDR2 are SGHAT and FQNNGV. The CDR3 sequence is 13 residues long. With 0 bases removed from V and 5 bases from J, the gap between germline ends came to 5 bases. CDR3 loop: CASSLDRNNEQFF. CDR3 bases: TGTGCCAGCAGCTTAGACAGAAACAATGAGCAGTTCTTC.

The V gene is TRBV30, the J gene TRBJ1-5, with D possibly being TRBD1 (6 bases). Germline CDR1 and CDR2: GTSNPN and SVGIG (reference sequence). Trimming pared 3 bases from V and 3 bases from J, leaving 15 bases between. The CDR3 is 15 amino acids. The CDR3: CAWRQGNSANQPQHF. In DNA, the CDR3 is TGTGCCTGGAGACAGGGCAACTCGGCCAATCAGCCCCAGCATTTT.

The chain links TRBV11-2 to TRBJ1-4; D might be TRBD1 (6 bases). Germline V gene data show CDR1 as SGHAT and CDR2 as FQNNGV. CDR3 size: 15 residues. V shed 5 bases and J shed 3 bases, with 13 bases lying between them. The CDR3 is CASSPGARSNEKLFF. As DNA, the CDR3 is TGTGCCAGCAGCCCAGGGGCCAGGTCTAATGAAAAACTGTTTTTT.

The chain links TRBV29-1 to TRBJ1-2, with a weak D call TRBD1 (6 bases). The germline V gene encodes CDR1 SQVTM and CDR2 ANQGSEA. This CDR3 has 12 residues. Trimming took 3 bases from V and 8 from J, leaving 13 bases between them. The CDR3 bases are TGCAGCGTTGATCTCCCCGACAGGGGCTACACCTTC. It encodes CSVDLPDRGYTF.

This sequence joins TRBV9 and TRBJ1-1; D is unresolved. The CDR3 is made up of 13 amino acids. Germline V gene data show CDR1 as SGDLS and CDR2 as YYNGEE. Trimming took off 0 bases at V and 7 bases at J, with 10 bases between the two ends. Here the CDR3 DNA reads TGTGCCAGCAGCGTAGGGGCGCCAGGTGAAGCTTTCTTT. This translates into CASSVGAPGEAFF.

V is TRBV6-5 and J is TRBJ1-6, with D maybe TRBD1 (5 bases). The germline V gene has CDR1 MNHEY and CDR2 SVGAGI. Deletions cut 4 bases from V and 7 bases from J, with 14 bases between. CDR3 size: 15 residues. The CDR3 loop reads CASSSGTGRNSPLHF. The CDR3 coding sequence is TGTGCCAGCAGTTCCGGGACCGGGCGAAATTCACCCCTCCACTTT.

This clone was seen a few times. The CDR3 spells CASSQDFGVGQPQHF. CDR3 in DNA: TGCGCCAGCAGCCAAGATTTCGGGGTCGGCCAGCCCCAGCATTTT. The chain is built from TRBV4-1 and TRBJ1-5; D unclear. Trimming removed 0 bases from V and 7 bases from J, with 13 bases in between. CDR1 and CDR2 (germline): MGHRA, YSYEKL. There are 15 residues in the CDR3.

The J gene is TRBJ2-2, the V gene TRBV6-6, with 7 positions matching TRBD1. Trimming took 5 bases from V and 7 from J; bases not matched to a gene: 13. There are 16 residues in the CDR3. Germline V gene sequence: CDR1 MNHNY, CDR2 SVGAGI (reference sequence). The CDR3 region is CASSPDRLRRSGELFF. As DNA, the CDR3 is TGTGCCAGCAGTCCGGACAGGCTGCGGCGGAGCGGGGAGCTGTTTTTT.

The chain has TRBV7-8 and TRBJ2-6, with 8 bases identical to TRBD2. Germline CDR1 reads SGHVS; CDR2 reads FQNEAQ. V lost 5 bases and J lost 0; bases outside the gene matches: 6. CDR3 length: 17 amino acids. CDR3 protein: CASSMIAGRSGANVLTF. The CDR3, as DNA: TGTGCCAGCAGCATGATAGCGGGGCGCTCTGGGGCCAACGTCCTGACTTTC.

The genes are TRBV5-1 and TRBJ2-1, with D hard to call. The V end lost 4 bases, the J end lost 5 bases, and 19 bases lay between the germline ends. Per germline, CDR1 SGHRS and CDR2 YFSETQ. This CDR3 region has 16 residues. The CDR3 sequence: CASSQQRLTLNNEQFF. DNA for the CDR3: TGCGCCAGCAGCCAGCAAAGGCTAACCCTGAACAATGAGCAGTTCTTC.

The chain is built from TRBV9 and TRBJ1-6; 7 positions match TRBD1. Germline V gives CDR1 SGDLS, CDR2 YYNGEE. The J segment lost 5 bases and the V segment lost 6 bases, leaving 8 bases of the junction unmatched. This CDR3 has 15 residues. The DNA for the CDR3 is TGTGCCAGCACCCGCCAGGGGGAGGATAATTCACCCCTCCACTTT. It yields the protein CASTRQGEDNSPLHF. Full variable domain (missing parts from reference TRBV9 and TRBJ1-6): DSGVTQTPKHLITATGQRVTLRCSPRSGDLSVYWYQQSLDQGLQFLIQYYNGEERAKGNILERFSAQQFPDLHSELNLSSLELGDSALYFCASTRQGEDNSPLHFGNGTRLTVT.

The chain carries TRBV5-4 and TRBJ2-2; the D is unclear. Trimming stripped 4 bases from V and 2 bases from J, with 12 bases between. The CDR3 loop spans 15 amino acids. The germline V gene has CDR1 SGHNT and CDR2 YYREEE (reference sequence). The CDR3 DNA is TGTGCCAGCAGCACCGGCCCTTCAAACACCGGGGAGCTGTTTTTT. Amino acid sequence: CASSTGPSNTGELFF.

The V and J genes are TRBV6-1 and TRBJ1-6, with unresolved D. Germline V gene data show CDR1 as MNHNS and CDR2 as SASEGT. The CDR3 runs 18 residues. V lost 1 base and J lost 3, with 16 bases in between. This CDR3 reads CASSEEAPRWGYNSPLHF. CDR3 nucleotides: TGTGCCAGCAGTGAAGAGGCCCCCCGGTGGGGCTATAATTCACCCCTCCACTTT.

The chain couples TRBV5-1 to TRBJ1-5, with 7 nucleotides matching TRBD1. Trimming took 4 bases from V and 4 from J; bases not matched to a gene: 5. This CDR3 is built from 14 residues. CDR1 is SGHRS and CDR2 is YFSETQ in the germline V gene. The CDR3 DNA follows: TGCGCCAGCAGCCCTGGGACAGAAAATCAGCCCCAGCATTTT. It translates to CASSPGTENQPQHF.